Below are 5 T cell receptor beta chains sequenced from a single sample in a study of blood T cell repertoires in COVID-19. Sequencing was performed with immunoSEQ multiplex PCR; in TCRdb, only in-frame clones are kept and a portion is missing. The top ten hold approximately 9.8% of the sample, which has around 270,000 clones, 86% seen once. The sequenced sample consisted of peripheral blood. These receptors all stem from a man in his forties who had recovered from COVID-19.

In regard to this clone: Given a much more abundant clone one base away, this may be a read error. The CDR3 reads CASSYGTSDYEQYF. DNA of the CDR3: TGTGCCAGCAGTTACGGGACTAGCGACTACGAGCAGTACTTC. V usage is TRBV6-6 and J usage is TRBJ2-7, with 10 bases that match TRBD2. The CDR3 length is 14 residues. V gave up 2 bases and J gave up 3 bases; unmatched junction bases: 1. In germline, CDR1 is MNHNY, CDR2 SVGAGI (reference sequence).

V and J are TRBV5-1 and TRBJ1-3; maybe TRBD1 (5 bases). This CDR3 is built from 16 residues. Deletions cut 4 bases from V and 0 bases from J, with 14 bases between. CDR1 SGHRS and CDR2 YFSETQ come from the germline V gene. CDR3 in DNA: TGCGCCAGCAGCCCGGGGGGGACTACCTCTGGAAACACCATATATTTT. Residues: CASSPGGTTSGNTIYF.

The J gene is TRBJ1-1, the V gene TRBV7-3; D not resolved. The germline gives CDR1 SGHTA, CDR2 FQGTGA. The V end was cut by 4 bases, the J end by 0 bases, with 9 bases between. This CDR3 has 14 amino acids. The CDR3 bases are TGTGCCAGCAGCTCTAACAGTCTGAACACTGAAGCTTTCTTT. This translates into CASSSNSLNTEAFF.

The rearrangement uses TRBV7-2 and TRBJ2-1; weak D call: TRBD2 (5 bases). The CDR3 runs 15 residues. V shed 1 base and J shed 7 bases, with 14 bases lying between them. Looked up from germline, CDR1 is SGHTA and CDR2 is FQGNSA. The CDR3 DNA follows: TGTGCCAGCAGCTTAGATCTCGTCCTAGCAAATGAGCAGTTCTTC. Protein sequence: CASSLDLVLANEQFF.

The chain recombines TRBV9 with TRBJ2-2; 8 bases are a match to TRBD2. The germline gives CDR1 SGDLS, CDR2 YYNGEE. The CDR3 sequence is 19 residues long. With 0 bases clipped from V and 6 bases from J, the junction kept 16 bases outside the gene matches. CDR3 protein: CASSVARGGDTVRPGELFF. The CDR3 DNA reads as TGTGCCAGCAGCGTAGCCCGGGGGGGGGACACAGTTCGACCCGGGGAGCTGTTTTTT.